Each of the 8 T cell receptor beta chains below was sequenced from the same sample in a study of CD4 T cells in relation to SARS-CoV-2 and coronaviruses. Before the COVID-19 pandemic, during about 2010-2018, CD4+ T cells were taken from unexposed donors. TCRdb's table, derived via immunoSEQ multiplex PCR, lists solely in-frame clones and lacks some. There are about 59,000 clones in the sample; 70% to 90% occur only once, and 1.3% to 1.5% lies in the top ten. The sequencing sample was made of memory CD4+ T cells from PBMCs. These receptors were obtained from a human donor in good health.

This chain joins TRBV18 and TRBJ2-7; 7 positions match TRBD2. Germline CDR1 is KGHSH and CDR2 is LQKENI. The V segment lost 8 bases and the J segment 2 bases; nucleotides outside the gene matches: 9. The CDR3 consists of 14 residues. The CDR3 DNA reads TGTGCCAGCCGATTTAGCGGGCAGCCCTACGAGCAGTACTTC. This sequence encodes CASRFSGQPYEQYF.

The J gene is TRBJ2-2, the V gene TRBV5-1, with 9 nucleotides matching TRBD1. V lost 0 bases and J lost 5; bases outside the gene matches: 14. The CDR3 length is 19 residues. Germline CDR1 and CDR2: SGHRS and YFSETQ. CDR3 DNA: TGCGCCAGCAGCTTGGATAGGACAGGGGCAGGTCGGGTGACCGGGGAGCTGTTTTTT. It translates to CASSLDRTGAGRVTGELFF.

The chain joins TRBV19 to TRBJ2-2, with 10 bases lining up with TRBD2. The germline gives CDR1 LNHDA, CDR2 SQIVND (reference sequence). The J segment lost 2 bases and the V segment lost 6 bases, leaving 6 bases of the junction unmatched. The CDR3 has 16 residues. The CDR3 nucleotides are TGTGCCAGTAGCCCTAGCGGGAGCTTTAACACCGGGGAGCTGTTTTTT. This translates into CASSPSGSFNTGELFF.

V usage is TRBV14 and J usage is TRBJ2-1; 7 bases fit TRBD1. Germline V lookup: CDR1 SGHDN, CDR2 FVKESK. Germline trimming cut 5 bases from V and 9 bases from J; bases unmatched to any gene: 7. CDR3 length: 13 residues. For the CDR3, the DNA is TGTGCCAGCAGCGAGAACAGGGGTTCTGAGCAGTTCTTC. It translates to CASSENRGSEQFF.

This clone was counted only a few times. The chain joins TRBV5-1 to TRBJ2-5; 8 nucleotides match TRBD1. The germline CDR1 and CDR2 sequences are SGHRS and YFSETQ. Unmatched junction bases numbered 10, after V lost 4 bases and J lost 2 bases. The CDR3 length is 16 residues. Written as DNA, the CDR3 is TGCGCCAGCAGCCCAGGGACAGGAATTAATCAAGAGACCCAGTACTTC. Amino acid sequence: CASSPGTGINQETQYF. Combining the CDR3 with reference TRBV5-1 and TRBJ2-5 gives the whole variable domain KAGVTQTPRYLIKTRGQQVTLSCSPISGHRSVSWYQQTPGQGLQFLFEYFSETQRNKGNFPGRFSGRQFSNSRSEMNVSTLELGDSALYLCASSPGTGINQETQYFGPGTRLLVL.

The chain couples TRBV10-3 to TRBJ2-2; D is possibly TRBD1 (6 bases). The CDR3 spans 15 residues. Trimming took 6 bases from V and 8 from J, leaving 19 bases between them. Germline V lookup: CDR1 ENHRY, CDR2 SYGVKD. In DNA form, the CDR3 reads TGTGCCATCAGACGGGACACTAGGTCGGATGGGGAGCTGTTTTTT. It encodes CAIRRDTRSDGELFF.

The CDR3 loop is CASSLAMGQGDYGYTF. The CDR3, as DNA: TGTGCCAGCAGCTTAGCGATGGGACAGGGGGACTATGGCTACACCTTC. V gene TRBV7-8 combines with J gene TRBJ1-2; 11 bases fit TRBD1. Unmatched junction bases numbered 3, after V lost 0 bases and J lost 3 bases. The CDR3 is 16 residues long. The germline V gene encodes CDR1 SGHVS and CDR2 FQNEAQ.

This chain uses TRBV30 with TRBJ1-4; D unclear. Germline CDR1 GTSNPN, CDR2 SVGIG (reference sequence). This CDR3 has 14 residues. Trimming left V 2 bases short and J 4 bases short, with 11 bases between. DNA of the CDR3: TGTGCCTGGAGTCCCAATTCGCGTAATGAAAAACTGTTTTTT. Its protein product is CAWSPNSRNEKLFF.